These T cell receptor beta chains were read from a single sample in a study of cytomegalovirus exposure and HLA in healthy donors. Data came from immunoSEQ multiplex PCR; TCRdb stores just in-frame clones and leaves some out. Of roughly 110,000 clones listed, approximately 82% are singletons. The sequenced sample was PBMCs. The source of these receptors is a man younger than 40 in good health and CMV-seropositive. Each CDR3 is given with its conserved first and last residue. Each record gives: D gene, V gene, J gene, clone size, CDR3 DNA, CDR3 protein. A D gene is named only where the DNA matches it firmly. Not every row has a clone size; where given, it reads once, few, many or a size class.

D: .; V: TRBV5-4; J: TRBJ2-2; size: .; DNA: TGTGCCAGCAGCTCCCTCCCGGCGGTGCTGGCCGGGGAGCTGTTTTTT; CDR3: CASSSLPAVLAGELFF
D: TRBD1; V: TRBV7-6; J: TRBJ2-3; size: .; DNA: TGTGCCAGCAGCCCCCGGACAGGGGGCACAGATACGCAGTATTTT; CDR3: CASSPRTGGTDTQYF
D: .; V: TRBV18; J: TRBJ1-2; size: .; DNA: TGTGCCAGCTCACCATTATCGGGACAATATGGCTACACCTTC; CDR3: CASSPLSGQYGYTF
D: .; V: TRBV9; J: TRBJ2-5; size: .; DNA: TGTGCCAGCAGCGCAACTGGGGGGCAAGAGACCCAGTACTTC; CDR3: CASSATGGQETQYF
D: TRBD1; V: TRBV29-1; J: TRBJ1-1; size: .; DNA: TGCAGCGCTAGCGGACAGGGGAACACTGAAGCTTTCTTT; CDR3: CSASGQGNTEAFF
D: .; V: TRBV10-3; J: TRBJ1-5; size: .; DNA: TGTGCCACCGTAGGACAGATCAATCAGCCCCAGCATTTT; CDR3: CATVGQINQPQHF
D: TRBD2; V: TRBV28; J: TRBJ2-2; size: .; DNA: TGTGCCAGCAAGTACGGGACTATTGAGACCGGGGAGCTGTTTTTT; CDR3: CASKYGTIETGELFF
D: .; V: TRBV7-2; J: TRBJ1-2; size: .; DNA: TGTGCCAGCAGCTTCGGACAGTACTATGGCTACACCTTC; CDR3: CASSFGQYYGYTF
D: .; V: TRBV19; J: TRBJ1-6; size: .; DNA: TGTGCCAGTAGTATCCCGGGGGGTAATTCGCCCCTCCACTTT; CDR3: CASSIPGGNSPLHF
D: .; V: TRBV27; J: TRBJ2-2; size: .; DNA: TGTGCCAGCAGGTGGACAGCCGGCACCGGGGAGCTGTTTTTT; CDR3: CASRWTAGTGELFF
D: .; V: TRBV13; J: TRBJ2-7; size: .; DNA: TGTGCCAGCAGCTTAGAAGCGGACGAGCAGTACTTC; CDR3: CASSLEADEQYF
D: TRBD1; V: TRBV6-5; J: TRBJ2-7; size: .; DNA: TGTGCCAGCAGTCTCGACAGGGGGATGTACGAGCAGTACTTC; CDR3: CASSLDRGMYEQYF
D: TRBD1; V: TRBV5-8; J: TRBJ2-3; size: .; DNA: TGTGCCAGCAGCTTCCTGACAGGGGTCACAGATACGCAGTATTTT; CDR3: CASSFLTGVTDTQYF
D: .; V: TRBV5-4; J: TRBJ2-7; size: .; DNA: TGTGCCAGCAGCTCCGTAAAAAACTACGAGCAGTACTTC; CDR3: CASSSVKNYEQYF
D: .; V: TRBV18; J: TRBJ1-2; size: .; DNA: TGTGCCAGCTCACCCCCAAAGCGACACGGGACTCGGGGCTATGGCTACACCTTC; CDR3: CASSPPKRHGTRGYGYTF
D: TRBD1; V: TRBV5-4; J: TRBJ2-2; size: .; DNA: TGTGCCAGCAGCCTGGGACAGGGGGACACCGGGGAGCTGTTTTTT; CDR3: CASSLGQGDTGELFF
D: TRBD2; V: TRBV5-1; J: TRBJ2-1; size: .; DNA: TGCGCCAGCAGCTTGGCCGGGACTAGCAGCGATGAGCAGTTCTTC; CDR3: CASSLAGTSSDEQFF
D: TRBD2; V: TRBV19; J: TRBJ2-3; size: medium-sized; DNA: TGTGCCAGTAGTTTGGGACTAGCGGGGGGCACAGATACGCAGTATTTT; CDR3: CASSLGLAGGTDTQYF
D: .; V: TRBV29-1; J: TRBJ1-4; size: .; DNA: TGCAGCGTCCAATCCCCAACTAATGAAAAACTGTTTTTT; CDR3: CSVQSPTNEKLFF
D: .; V: TRBV2; J: TRBJ1-5; size: .; DNA: TGTGCCAGCAGTTTTGACAGATTTGGTCAGCCCCAGCATTTT; CDR3: CASSFDRFGQPQHF
D: TRBD2; V: TRBV7-9; J: TRBJ2-1; size: .; DNA: TGTGCCAGCAGCTGGGGTAGCGGGAGCCCCAATGAGCAGTTCTTC; CDR3: CASSWGSGSPNEQFF
D: .; V: TRBV29-1; J: TRBJ2-5; size: .; DNA: TGCAGCGTTGAAGAGGGGGGAGCCCAGTACTTC; CDR3: CSVEEGGAQYF
D: TRBD2; V: TRBV27; J: TRBJ2-3; size: .; DNA: TGTGCCAGCAGTACCGGACTAGCGGGTAGGGGCACAGATACGCAGTATTTT; CDR3: CASSTGLAGRGTDTQYF
D: TRBD1; V: TRBV2; J: TRBJ2-5; size: .; DNA: TGTGCCAGAGTTAGGGGGCTGGAGGAGACCCAGTACTTC; CDR3: CARVRGLEETQYF
D: TRBD2; V: TRBV6-5; J: TRBJ2-1; size: .; DNA: TGTGCCAGCACCCCGACTAGCGGGAGCAATGAGCAGTTCTTC; CDR3: CASTPTSGSNEQFF
D: TRBD2; V: TRBV30; J: TRBJ2-2; size: .; DNA: TGTGCCTGGAAATCAGGCGGGAGCGCCACCGGGGAGCTGTTTTTT; CDR3: CAWKSGGSATGELFF
D: .; V: TRBV5-1; J: TRBJ2-5; size: once; DNA: TGCGCCAGCAGCTTGAGAGTCGCCCAAGAGACCCAGTACTTC; CDR3: CASSLRVAQETQYF
D: TRBD2; V: TRBV5-1; J: TRBJ2-3; size: .; DNA: TGCGCCAGCAGCTTACAATTAGCGGGAGCAAGCACAGATACGCAGTATTTT; CDR3: CASSLQLAGASTDTQYF
D: .; V: TRBV27; J: TRBJ1-2; size: .; DNA: TGTGCCAGCAGTTTGTACTCCCCAACCCTTAGTAACTATGGCTACACCTTC; CDR3: CASSLYSPTLSNYGYTF
D: .; V: TRBV11-2; J: TRBJ2-1; size: .; DNA: TGTGCCAGTCGATGGAGTCTCGACAATGAGCAGTTCTTC; CDR3: CASRWSLDNEQFF
D: TRBD1; V: TRBV5-6; J: TRBJ1-5; size: .; DNA: TGTGCCAGCAGCTTGTCAGGGGGCGATCAGCCCCAGCATTTT; CDR3: CASSLSGGDQPQHF
D: TRBD1; V: TRBV9; J: TRBJ1-6; size: .; DNA: TGTGCCAGCAGCGCCTACGGGACAGGGGAATCACCCCTCCACTTT; CDR3: CASSAYGTGESPLHF
D: .; V: TRBV19; J: TRBJ1-2; size: .; DNA: TGTGCCAGTAGTAACCCTACGGGCTACACCTTC; CDR3: CASSNPTGYTF
D: TRBD2; V: TRBV5-1; J: TRBJ2-3; size: .; DNA: TGCGCCAGCAGCAAAGGGACTAGCGGGGGCACAGATACGCAGTATTTT; CDR3: CASSKGTSGGTDTQYF
D: TRBD2; V: TRBV15; J: TRBJ2-7; size: .; DNA: TGTGCCACCAGCAGAGATAGCCGGGGGGAATCCTACGAGCAGTACTTC; CDR3: CATSRDSRGESYEQYF
D: TRBD1; V: TRBV18; J: TRBJ1-5; size: .; DNA: TGTGCCAGCTCACCAAATAGGGACAGCTATCAGCCCCAGCATTTT; CDR3: CASSPNRDSYQPQHF
D: .; V: TRBV11-2; J: TRBJ2-7; size: .; DNA: TGTGCCAGCAGCTTAGGGGCAATGGACAGTTCCTACGAGCAGTACTTC; CDR3: CASSLGAMDSSYEQYF